This record concerns one T cell receptor (beta chain) sequence. This entry is derived from a study of blood T cell repertoires in COVID-19. Study in general: COVID-19 samples from acute and convalescent phases originated in the United States, Italy and Spain.

This CDR3 contains 12 residues. Germline-derived CDR1 and CDR2 are SGHNT and YENEEA. Trimming removed 5 bases from V and 5 bases from J, with 8 bases in between. Self-reported history from a screening survey and questionnaire set each donor's cohort. Only in-frame clones appear in the TCRdb table, and some are missing; sequencing was by immunoSEQ multiplex PCR. The table includes approximately 150,000 clones, over 80% detected once. The sequence was collected from a man in his sixties or seventies who had been exposed to COVID-19. Sample: PBMCs or T cells enriched from blood (not recorded which). The V gene is TRBV11-3, the J gene TRBJ2-3, with a possible D match to TRBD2 (5 bases). The CDR3 spells CASSPGGDTQYF. CDR3 DNA sequence: TGTGCCAGCAGCCCTGGAGGAGATACGCAGTATTTT.